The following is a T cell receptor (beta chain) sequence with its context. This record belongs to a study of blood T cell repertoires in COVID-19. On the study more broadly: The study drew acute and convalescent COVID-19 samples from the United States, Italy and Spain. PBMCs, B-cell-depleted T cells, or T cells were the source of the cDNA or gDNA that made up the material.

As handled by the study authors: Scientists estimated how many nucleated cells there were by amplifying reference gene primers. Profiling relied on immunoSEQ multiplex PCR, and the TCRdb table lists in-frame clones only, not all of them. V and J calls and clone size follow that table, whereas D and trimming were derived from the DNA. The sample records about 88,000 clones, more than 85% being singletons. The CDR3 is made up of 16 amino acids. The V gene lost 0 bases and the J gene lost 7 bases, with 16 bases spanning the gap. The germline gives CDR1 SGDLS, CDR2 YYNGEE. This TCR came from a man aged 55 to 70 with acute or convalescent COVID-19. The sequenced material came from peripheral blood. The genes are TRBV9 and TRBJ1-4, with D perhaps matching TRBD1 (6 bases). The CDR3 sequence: CASSVDMAGTTEKLFF. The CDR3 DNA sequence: TGTGCCAGCAGCGTAGATATGGCAGGGACAACTGAAAAACTGTTTTTT.